The 24 T cell receptor beta chains reported below all come from one sample, sequenced in a study of blood T cell repertoires in COVID-19. This table comes from immunoSEQ multiplex PCR, and its TCRdb copy is limited to in-frame clones, with some not included. The sample shows about 150,000 clones, roughly 82% of them seen only once. The sequenced sample was peripheral blood. These receptors were collected from a man in his 70s with acute or convalescent COVID-19.

The CDR3 sequence: CASSLLAGQDTQYF. The CDR3 nucleotides read TGTGCCAGCAGCTTGCTAGCGGGCCAAGATACGCAGTATTTT. V gene TRBV5-8 combines with J gene TRBJ2-3; TRBD2 matches 8 bases. The CDR3 loop spans 14 amino acids. J was trimmed by 5 bases and V by 1 base; bases with no gene match: 3. Germline V gene lookup returns CDR1 SGHTS and CDR2 YDEGEE.

The rearrangement joins TRBV6-1 to TRBJ1-6, with a possible D match to TRBD1 (6 bases). Per germline, CDR1 MNHNS and CDR2 SASEGT. Trimming stripped 3 bases from V and 11 bases from J, with 8 bases between. This CDR3 is 12 amino acids long. CDR3 in DNA: TGTGCCAGCAGTGACAAGGGGGCACCCCTCCACTTT. Translating it yields CASSDKGAPLHF.

This sequence joins TRBV15 and TRBJ2-5, with 10 bases lining up with TRBD2. The CDR3 contains 21 residues. Germline-derived CDR1 and CDR2 are LNHNV and YYDKDF (reference sequence). The ends lost 1 base at V and 2 bases at J; junction bases unmatched: 19. CDR3 sequence (DNA): TGTGCCACCAGCAGAGGGAAAAGGAGCGGGGGGGCCGTAGTAAAACAAGAGACCCAGTACTTC. Translation gives CATSRGKRSGGAVVKQETQYF.

This clone showed up just once. This same CDR3 is encoded by further DNA sequences in the sample. The chain employs TRBV6-5 and TRBJ1-6; D remains unclear. This CDR3 contains 12 residues. Germline CDR1 reads MNHEY; CDR2 reads SVGAGI. V lost 3 bases to trimming and J lost 9 bases, with 6 bases between them. The CDR3 loop is CASSYRGSPLHF. The CDR3, as DNA: TGTGCCAGCAGTTATAGAGGTTCACCCCTCCACTTT.

The rearrangement uses TRBV6-5 and TRBJ1-5; 8 bases align to TRBD1. Trimming cost V 7 bases and J 8 bases; bases outside gene matches: 13. Per germline, CDR1 MNHEY and CDR2 SVGAGI. CDR3 length equals 15 residues. CDR3 sequence: CASNGAGGPFKPQHF. CDR3 DNA sequence: TGTGCCAGCAATGGGGCAGGGGGCCCCTTTAAGCCCCAGCATTTT.

The chain combines TRBV7-2 with TRBJ2-3; 13 nucleotides line up with TRBD2. The junction had 13 bases not matched to a gene; V was cut back by 3 bases and J by 4 bases. Germline V gene sequence: CDR1 SGHTA, CDR2 FQGNSA. The CDR3 covers 19 residues. The CDR3 is CASSLGRTSGGTGADTQYF. The CDR3 DNA reads TGTGCCAGCAGCTTGGGGCGGACTAGCGGGGGAACTGGGGCAGATACGCAGTATTTT.

This clone was seen just once. This sequence joins TRBV28 and TRBJ1-1; no firm D call. V lost 6 bases to trimming and J lost 0 bases, with 8 bases between them. This CDR3 spans 13 amino acids. CDR1 MDHEN and CDR2 SYDVKM come from the germline V gene. CDR3 in DNA: TGTGCCAGCAGGATCGACATGAACACTGAAGCTTTCTTT. This sequence encodes CASRIDMNTEAFF.

The rearrangement uses TRBV6-6 and TRBJ2-7, with TRBD2 as a possible D gene (6 bases). CDR1 MNHNY and CDR2 SVGAGI come from the germline V gene (reference sequence). The CDR3 contains 16 residues. Trimming removed 0 bases from V and 8 bases from J, with 20 bases in between. CDR3 protein: CASSYSGGGPTGQQYF. DNA for the CDR3: TGTGCCAGCAGTTACTCTGGGGGAGGTCCTACAGGCCAGCAGTACTTC.

This chain uses TRBV5-1 with TRBJ1-5; D uncertain. The length of the CDR3 is 16 residues. Trimming removed 4 bases from V and 3 bases from J, with 17 bases in between. Germline CDR1 is SGHRS and CDR2 is YFSETQ. In nucleotides, the CDR3 is TGCGCCAGCAGCCCGTCCCCCCAGTCCGACAATCAGCCCCAGCATTTT. Residues: CASSPSPQSDNQPQHF.

Only a few counts were recorded for this clone. The CDR3 protein is CASSFRGEATSYNSPLHF. The CDR3 DNA sequence: TGCGCCAGCAGCTTCCGCGGTGAAGCGACCTCCTATAATTCACCCCTCCACTTT. V is TRBV5-1 and J is TRBJ1-6; no clear D gene. Germline CDR1 reads SGHRS; CDR2 reads YFSETQ. The CDR3 covers 18 residues. The V end was cut by 2 bases, the J end by 0 bases, with 15 bases between.

The chain joins TRBV21-1 to TRBJ2-1; the tabulated D call, TRBD1, remains unverified against the DNA. TRBV21-1 is a pseudogene. The length of the CDR3 is 17 residues. The CDR3, as DNA: TGTGCCAGCAGCAAACCCCTGACAGGTCTCTCGGACAATGAGCAGTTCTTC. Amino acids: CASSKPLTGLSDNEQFF.

The chain combines TRBV10-3 with TRBJ2-7; TRBD2 aligns across 11 bases. Trimming took 2 bases from V and 3 from J; bases not matched to a gene: 6. CDR1 is ENHRY, CDR2 SYGVKD, per germline. CDR3 length: 16 residues. As DNA, the CDR3 is TGTGCCATCAGTGAGCCTGGGACTAGCGGTCGCTACGAGCAGTACTTC. Protein product: CAISEPGTSGRYEQYF.

This clone appeared a few times. The chain combines TRBV5-1 with TRBJ2-5; D perhaps matches TRBD1 (8 bases). This CDR3 is built from 17 residues. Trimming stripped 0 bases from V and 5 bases from J, with 20 bases between. Germline V CDR1 and CDR2: SGHRS, YFSETQ. The CDR3 DNA follows: TGCGCCAGCAGCTTGGGGACAGGGACTATCGAAGGGGAGACCCAGTACTTC. As protein: CASSLGTGTIEGETQYF.

This clone appeared a few times. The chain carries TRBV5-1 and TRBJ2-5, with TRBD1 matching over 8 bases. The germline CDR1 and CDR2 sequences are SGHRS and YFSETQ. The CDR3 length is 14 residues. With V trimmed by 3 bases and J by 4 bases, 5 bases remained unmatched. The CDR3 coding sequence is TGCGCCAGCAGCTCCGGGACAGGTCCAGAGACCCAGTACTTC. It yields the protein CASSSGTGPETQYF.

This chain links TRBV18 with TRBJ2-6, with a tentative D call TRBD1 (5 bases). Germline CDR1 KGHSH, CDR2 LQKENI. This CDR3 comprises 16 residues. V was cut by 1 base and J by 4 bases, with 11 bases left in between. For the CDR3, the DNA is TGTGCCAGCTCACCACTAGGGGCCACCGGGGCCAACGTCCTGACTTTC. Translating it yields CASSPLGATGANVLTF. The variable domain in full, completed from reference TRBV18 and TRBJ2-6, reads NAGVMQNPRHLVRRRGQEARLRCSPMKGHSHVYWYRQLPEEGLKFMVYLQKENIIDESGMPKERFSAEFPKEGPSILRIQQVVRGDSAAYFCASSPLGATGANVLTFGAGSRLTVL.

The chain links TRBV30 to TRBJ1-6; weak D call: TRBD1 (5 bases). V lost 0 bases to trimming and J lost 9 bases, with 15 bases between them. The CDR3 contains 15 residues. CDR1 GTSNPN and CDR2 SVGIG come from the germline V gene (reference sequence). The CDR3 region is CAWSVLSGGSSPLHF. Here the CDR3 DNA reads TGTGCCTGGAGTGTACTGTCGGGGGGGAGTTCACCCCTCCACTTT.

The V gene is TRBV29-1, the J gene TRBJ2-3; maybe TRBD1 (6 bases). The CDR3 is 12 amino acids. The germline CDR1 and CDR2 sequences are SQVTM and ANQGSEA. The ends were cut back, 6 bases at V and 4 bases at J, with 11 bases in the middle. The CDR3 spells CSVHRGSDTQYF. Written as DNA, the CDR3 is TGCAGCGTGCATAGGGGGTCAGATACGCAGTATTTT.

This clone turned up a few times. The chain recombines TRBV6-4 with TRBJ2-7; 9 positions agree with TRBD2. J was trimmed by 4 bases and V by 6 bases; bases with no gene match: 7. Germline V lookup: CDR1 MRHNA, CDR2 SNTAGT. The CDR3 consists of 14 residues. For the CDR3, the DNA is TGTGCCAGCAGATTGACTAGCGGATCTTACGAGCAGTACTTC. This gives the protein CASRLTSGSYEQYF.

This chain links TRBV14 with TRBJ2-1; the D gene is possibly TRBD1 (5 bases). CDR3 length: 14 amino acids. Trimming cost V 0 bases and J 9 bases, with 12 bases left between them. Looked up from germline, CDR1 is SGHDN and CDR2 is FVKESK. CDR3 nucleotides: TGTGCCAGCAGCCAAGATACAGGCGCAAGTGAGCAGTTCTTC. It translates to CASSQDTGASEQFF.

This chain uses TRBV9 with TRBJ1-3; D is unresolved. The CDR3 consists of 13 residues. Trimming pared 0 bases from V and 6 bases from J, leaving 7 bases between. From germline, CDR1 is SGDLS and CDR2 YYNGEE. CDR3 DNA sequence: TGTGCCAGCAGCGTAGGGCAGAAAAACACCATATATTTT. Translation: CASSVGQKNTIYF. Full variable domain (outside the CDR3, taken from reference TRBV9 and TRBJ1-3): DSGVTQTPKHLITATGQRVTLRCSPRSGDLSVYWYQQSLDQGLQFLIQYYNGEERAKGNILERFSAQQFPDLHSELNLSSLELGDSALYFCASSVGQKNTIYFGEGSWLTVV.

The chain joins TRBV19 to TRBJ2-7; 11 bases are a match to TRBD2. The length of the CDR3 is 15 residues. Losses at the gene ends were 3 bases for V and 2 bases for J; bases not matched to a gene: 3. Germline lookup yields CDR1 LNHDA and CDR2 SQIVND (reference sequence). The CDR3 bases are TGTGCCAGTAGTATCGGGACTAGCGGAACCTACGAGCAGTACTTC. Its protein is CASSIGTSGTYEQYF. Full variable domain (remainder filled in from reference TRBV19 and TRBJ2-7): DGGITQSPKYLFRKEGQNVTLSCEQNLNHDAMYWYRQDPGQGLRLIYYSQIVNDFQKGDIAEGYSVSREKKESFPLTVTSAQKNPTAFYLCASSIGTSGTYEQYFGPGTRLTVT.

V and J are TRBV5-1 and TRBJ2-3; TRBD1 matches 10 bases. The trim removed 0 bases at V and 5 bases at J, leaving 3 bases unmatched. The CDR3 runs to 15 residues. The germline V gene has CDR1 SGHRS and CDR2 YFSETQ. The CDR3 region is CASSLGQGAGDTQYF. The CDR3 bases are TGCGCCAGCAGCTTGGGACAGGGGGCAGGAGATACGCAGTATTTT. Variable domain in full (rest from reference TRBV5-1 and TRBJ2-3): KAGVTQTPRYLIKTRGQQVTLSCSPISGHRSVSWYQQTPGQGLQFLFEYFSETQRNKGNFPGRFSGRQFSNSRSEMNVSTLELGDSALYLCASSLGQGAGDTQYFGPGTRLTVL.

The rearrangement links TRBV5-1 to TRBJ2-5; TRBD2 aligns across 14 bases. The CDR3 sequence is 16 residues long. CDR1 is SGHRS, CDR2 YFSETQ, per germline. Losses at the gene ends were 7 bases for V and 1 base for J; bases not matched to a gene: 6. CDR3 residues: CASALGLAGAQETQYF. The CDR3 nucleotides are TGCGCCAGCGCCCTGGGACTAGCGGGGGCCCAAGAGACCCAGTACTTC.

The chain recombines TRBV5-8 with TRBJ2-2, with 10 positions matching TRBD1. The CDR3 is 15 amino acids. Germline loops: CDR1 SGHTS, CDR2 YDEGEE. V lost 3 bases and J lost 4; bases outside the gene matches: 3. The CDR3 DNA reads as TGTGCCAGCAGCTCCGGGACAGGGGTCACCGGGGAGCTGTTTTTT. This sequence encodes CASSSGTGVTGELFF.